The 11 T cell receptor beta chains reported below all come from one sample, sequenced in a study of beta chain features in type 1 diabetes. General study findings and limits: Moderate but significant shortening of TCRB CDR3s was recorded in all four CD4+ subsets from Type 1 diabetes patients.

Their target antigens are unknown. Sequencing targeted expressed TCRB transcripts, as all isolated RNA had been reverse transcribed. Repertoires were generated with immunoSEQ multiplex PCR, while TCRdb's copy carries only in-frame clones and drops some. The sample consists of roughly 220,000 clones, around 15% of them appearing once. The sequenced sample consisted of naive CD4+ T cells from blood. All receptors derive from a man aged 30 to 39 with type 1 diabetes.

This sequence joins TRBV7-2 and TRBJ2-7, with TRBD1 matching over 11 bases. V lost 1 base, J lost 5 bases, and 7 bases stayed unmatched. The CDR3 is made up of 16 amino acids. The germline CDR1 and CDR2 sequences are SGHTA and FQGNSA. The CDR3 region has the DNA TGTGCCAGCAGCTTAGTACCGGGACAGGGGGACCACGAGCAGTACTTC. Protein sequence: CASSLVPGQGDHEQYF.

The chain has TRBV29-1 and TRBJ2-1; D unclear. Deletions cut 4 bases from V and 3 bases from J, with 7 bases between. The germline V gene has CDR1 SQVTM and CDR2 ANQGSEA. The CDR3 contains 12 residues. CDR3 sequence: CSVAGHYNEQFF. The CDR3, as DNA: TGCAGCGTTGCAGGCCACTACAATGAGCAGTTCTTC.

The V and J genes are TRBV5-4 and TRBJ2-1, with D perhaps matching TRBD2 (6 bases). Germline V lookup: CDR1 SGHNT, CDR2 YYREEE (reference sequence). Trimming left V 4 bases short and J 0 bases short, with 17 bases between. This CDR3 spans 17 amino acids. DNA of the CDR3: TGTGCCAGCAGCCCCACGGGCGGGACCCCCTCCTACAATGAGCAGTTCTTC. Its protein is CASSPTGGTPSYNEQFF.

The chain carries TRBV6-4 and TRBJ1-5; D not certain. From germline, CDR1 is MRHNA and CDR2 SNTAGT. The CDR3 covers 14 residues. Trimming left V 6 bases short and J 2 bases short, with 11 bases between. CDR3 protein: CASSLTGGNQPQHF. For the CDR3, the DNA is TGTGCCAGCAGCCTGACCGGGGGCAATCAGCCCCAGCATTTT.

Only a few counts were recorded for this clone. This sample also contains other DNA sequences that code for the same CDR3. The rearrangement links TRBV5-1 to TRBJ2-1; D call uncertain. The CDR3 extends over 11 amino acids. Trimming took off 5 bases at V and 3 bases at J, with 3 bases between the two ends. Germline CDR1 reads SGHRS; CDR2 reads YFSETQ. For the CDR3, the DNA is TGCGCCAGCAGTTACTACAATGAGCAGTTCTTC. It specifies CASSYYNEQFF.

This clone has more than one count but fewer than ten. In nucleotides, the CDR3 is TGCAGCGTTGACCGGGTCGGAGAAGACTATGGCTACACCTTC. Protein product: CSVDRVGEDYGYTF. This chain uses TRBV29-1 with TRBJ1-2, with D unclear. V lost 3 bases and J 3 bases, leaving 14 bases between the germline ends. The germline CDR1 and CDR2 sequences are SQVTM and ANQGSEA. This CDR3 region has 14 residues.

The V gene is TRBV2, the J gene TRBJ2-7; 8 nucleotides align to TRBD1. This CDR3 region has 13 residues. Trimming removed 6 bases from V and 3 bases from J; junction bases left unmatched: 4. From germline, CDR1 is SNHLY and CDR2 FYNNEI. CDR3 bases: TGTGCCAGCAGACCGGGACAGGACTACGAGCAGTACTTC. Encoded protein: CASRPGQDYEQYF.

With regard to this clone: Other DNA sequences in this specimen translate into the identical CDR3. The chain employs TRBV9 and TRBJ2-1; D is unresolved. There are 8 residues in the CDR3. V lost 4 bases to trimming and J lost 12 bases, with 2 bases between them. Looked up from germline, CDR1 is SGDLS and CDR2 is YYNGEE. Written as DNA, the CDR3 is TGTGCCAGCAGCCCGCAGTTCTTC. Translating it yields CASSPQFF.

This chain uses TRBV30 with TRBJ1-1; D call uncertain. The CDR3 has 12 amino acids. The germline gives CDR1 GTSNPN, CDR2 SVGIG (reference sequence). V lost 0 bases to trimming and J lost 8 bases, with 10 bases between them. CDR3 amino acids: CAWSVRGREAFF. The CDR3 DNA reads TGTGCCTGGAGTGTACGAGGCAGGGAAGCTTTCTTT.

The chain joins TRBV29-1 to TRBJ2-7; TRBD2 matches 7 bases. The CDR3 contains 13 residues. Germline values: CDR1 SQVTM, CDR2 ANQGSEA. V shed 4 bases, J shed 7 bases, and the junction held 10 bases outside the gene matches. The CDR3 reads CSVVGRVRGEQYF. The DNA for the CDR3 is TGCAGCGTTGTTGGGAGGGTCCGTGGAGAGCAGTACTTC.

This clone was picked up a small number of times. This chain uses TRBV9 with TRBJ2-1; D gene unclear. From germline, CDR1 is SGDLS and CDR2 YYNGEE. Trimming removed 2 bases from V and 4 bases from J, with 13 bases in between. There are 15 residues in the CDR3. DNA for the CDR3: TGTGCCAGCAGCGTGTCGCCAGCGCCGTACAATGAGCAGTTCTTC. Protein sequence: CASSVSPAPYNEQFF.